This entry lists 19 T cell receptor beta chains sequenced from one sample in a study of cytomegalovirus exposure and HLA in healthy donors. It was with 60 Vbeta and 13 Jbeta primers that the PCR ran. Assay: immunoSEQ multiplex PCR; the TCRdb copy retains only in-frame clones and omits some. The table has around 150,000 clones, about four fifths seen once; the top ten hold roughly 6.3%. Input material: PBMCs. These receptor sequences come from a middle-aged man in good health and CMV-seropositive.

This clone was seen only a few times. The V call is TRBV5-5, the J call TRBJ2-3, with 7 bases identical to TRBD1. Germline V gene data show CDR1 as SGHKS and CDR2 as YYEKEE (reference sequence). With 4 bases clipped from V and 0 bases from J, the junction kept 8 bases outside the gene matches. The CDR3 runs 16 residues. CDR3 DNA sequence: TGTGCCAGCAGCCCGATCCAGGGGGTCAGCACAGATACGCAGTATTTT. It codes for CASSPIQGVSTDTQYF.

This clone came up a few times. The CDR3 DNA reads TGTGCCAGCAGTGAGGGAGATGGGGAAAAACTGTTTTTT. Its translation is CASSEGDGEKLFF. The chain couples TRBV2 to TRBJ1-4; D gene ambiguous. This CDR3 is 13 amino acids long. Germline loops: CDR1 SNHLY, CDR2 FYNNEI. Trimming pared 3 bases from V and 8 bases from J, leaving 10 bases between.

The chain links TRBV27 to TRBJ2-7, with 7 bases that match TRBD2. The J segment lost 0 bases and the V segment lost 4 bases, leaving 6 bases of the junction unmatched. CDR3 length equals 15 residues. Germline-derived CDR1 and CDR2 are MNHEY and SMNVEV (reference sequence). The CDR3 sequence: CASSYRSGNSYEQYF. The CDR3 region has the DNA TGTGCCAGCAGTTATCGGAGCGGGAACTCCTACGAGCAGTACTTC.

This clone appeared a few times. V gene TRBV7-3 combines with J gene TRBJ2-4; D is possibly TRBD1 (5 bases). This CDR3 has 16 residues. Looked up from germline, CDR1 is SGHTA and CDR2 is FQGTGA. The ends were cut back, 4 bases at V and 0 bases at J, with 13 bases in the middle. This CDR3 reads CASSSPGPLAKNIQYF. CDR3 DNA: TGTGCCAGCAGCTCCCCAGGGCCTTTAGCCAAAAACATTCAGTACTTC. Supplemented by reference TRBV7-3 and TRBJ2-4, the full variable domain reads GAGVSQTPSNKVTEKGKYVELRCDPISGHTALYWYRQSLGQGPEFLIYFQGTGAADDSGLPNDRFFAVRPEGSVSTLKIQRTERGDSAVYLCASSSPGPLAKNIQYFGAGTRLSVL.

The sample holds one count of this clone. The CDR3 here is CASSQGGGNQPQHF. The CDR3 nucleotides read TGTGCCAGCAGCCAGGGCGGAGGCAATCAGCCCCAGCATTTT. The chain combines TRBV6-5 with TRBJ1-5, with a weak D call TRBD1 (5 bases). The germline V gene has CDR1 MNHEY and CDR2 SVGAGI. This CDR3 comprises 14 residues. V dropped 6 bases and J dropped 2 bases, with 11 bases sitting between them.

The chain employs TRBV27 and TRBJ2-1; 7 bases map to TRBD1. There are 17 residues in the CDR3. Unmatched junction bases numbered 11, after V lost 6 bases and J lost 0 bases. Germline CDR1 reads MNHEY; CDR2 reads SMNVEV (reference sequence). CDR3 sequence reads: CASSHFWGQSSYNEQFF. DNA for the CDR3: TGTGCCAGCAGCCATTTCTGGGGACAGAGCTCCTACAATGAGCAGTTCTTC.

CDR3 in DNA: TGTGCTAGTGGTTTGAGCCACGGGACTTTGGGAGGGAATGAGCAGTTCTTC. Translating gives CASGLSHGTLGGNEQFF. V usage is TRBV12-5 and J usage is TRBJ2-1, with 7 bases that match TRBD2. CDR1 LGHNT and CDR2 FRNRAP come from the germline V gene. The CDR3 has 17 amino acids. Trimming took 2 bases from V and 7 from J; bases not matched to a gene: 14. Variable domain in full (rest from reference TRBV12-5 and TRBJ2-1): DARVTQTPRHKVTEMGQEVTMRCQPILGHNTVFWYRQTMMQGLELLAYFRNRAPLDDSGMPKDRFSAEMPDATLATLKIQPSEPRDSAVYFCASGLSHGTLGGNEQFFGPGTRLTVL.

V gene TRBV4-3 combines with J gene TRBJ1-4, with a possible D match to TRBD1 (5 bases). The germline gives CDR1 LGHNA, CDR2 YSLEER. V was pared by 0 bases and J by 4 bases, with 12 bases between. The CDR3 has 16 residues. CDR3 sequence reads: CASSQDPRGGNEKLFF. As DNA, the CDR3 is TGCGCCAGCAGCCAAGATCCGCGGGGGGGTAATGAAAAACTGTTTTTT.

The genes are TRBV2 and TRBJ2-7; D is uncertain. This CDR3 is 14 amino acids long. The germline gives CDR1 SNHLY, CDR2 FYNNEI. V was trimmed by 1 base and J by 0 bases, leaving 7 bases between them. This chain's CDR3 is CASSEVPFSYEQYF. The CDR3, as DNA: TGTGCCAGCAGTGAAGTCCCTTTCTCCTACGAGCAGTACTTC.

V usage is TRBV2 and J usage is TRBJ1-3; D gene uncertain. This CDR3 has 17 amino acids. V was shortened by 1 base and J by 0 bases, with 13 bases between the two germline ends. Per the germline V gene, CDR1 is SNHLY and CDR2 is FYNNEI. CDR3 nucleotide sequence: TGTGCCAGCAGTGAAGGAGTTATGTTTAGCTCTGGAAACACCATATATTTT. It yields the protein CASSEGVMFSSGNTIYF. Combining the CDR3 with reference TRBV2 and TRBJ1-3 gives the whole variable domain EPEVTQTPSHQVTQMGQEVILRCVPISNHLYFYWYRQILGQKVEFLVSFYNNEISEKSEIFDDQFSVERPDGSNFTLKIRSTKLEDSAMYFCASSEGVMFSSGNTIYFGEGSWLTVV.

This clone was recorded once. A read error may produce the germline difference seen at one junction end. The V gene is TRBV7-9, the J gene TRBJ1-1, with a possible D match to TRBD1 (6 bases). There are 17 residues in the CDR3. Germline V gene lookup returns CDR1 SEHNR and CDR2 FQNEAQ (reference sequence). CDR3 in DNA: TGTTCCAGCAGCTTAGAATTTGCGGGGGCGCCGTTCACTGAAGCTTTCTTT. Its protein product is CSSSLEFAGAPFTEAFF.

This sequence joins TRBV29-1 and TRBJ1-2, with D possibly matching TRBD1 (6 bases). Per germline, CDR1 SQVTM and CDR2 ANQGSEA. The CDR3 spans 14 residues. Trimming left V 3 bases short and J 7 bases short, with 18 bases between. This CDR3 is CSVDGTNGFSGYTF. Written as DNA, the CDR3 is TGCAGCGTTGACGGGACAAATGGCTTTAGTGGCTACACCTTC.

This sequence joins TRBV11-2 and TRBJ2-2, with 7 bases identical to TRBD2. CDR1 and CDR2 from the germline V gene are SGHAT and FQNNGV. V was pared by 6 bases and J by 4 bases, with 5 bases of the junction left unmatched. There are 14 residues in the CDR3. This CDR3 reads CASRSGAVTGELFF. The CDR3, as DNA: TGTGCCAGCAGGAGCGGGGCGGTCACCGGGGAGCTGTTTTTT. Full variable domain (missing parts from reference TRBV11-2 and TRBJ2-2): EAGVAQSPRYKIIEKRQSVAFWCNPISGHATLYWYQQILGQGPKLLIQFQNNGVVDDSQLPKDRFSAERLKGVDSTLKIQPAKLEDSAVYLCASRSGAVTGELFFGEGSRLTVL.

The CDR3 bases are TGTGCCAGCAGCGTGGGGGGTCGCGGGAGGTGGAATGAGCAGTTCTTC. Its translation is CASSVGGRGRWNEQFF. The rearrangement links TRBV9 to TRBJ2-1; 8 bases agree with TRBD2. Germline loops: CDR1 SGDLS, CDR2 YYNGEE. The CDR3 runs 16 residues. The J segment lost 7 bases and the V segment lost 2 bases, leaving 11 bases of the junction unmatched.

The chain is built from TRBV19 and TRBJ2-7, with TRBD2 matching over 7 bases. The CDR3 consists of 15 residues. Germline CDR1 is LNHDA and CDR2 is SQIVND (reference sequence). Losses at the gene ends were 3 bases for V and 0 bases for J; bases not matched to a gene: 5. CDR3 residues: CASSIGGSGSYEQYF. CDR3 DNA: TGTGCCAGTAGTATCGGGGGGAGTGGCTCCTACGAGCAGTACTTC.

V gene TRBV10-3 combines with J gene TRBJ2-3, with 8 bases matching TRBD2. V shed 10 bases, J shed 6 bases, and the junction held 12 bases outside the gene matches. The germline CDR1 and CDR2 sequences are ENHRY and SYGVKD. This CDR3 spans 14 amino acids. The CDR3 sequence is CATDRERESDTQYF. In DNA form, the CDR3 reads TGTGCCACCGACAGAGAGCGGGAGTCTGATACGCAGTATTTT.

The chain uses TRBV6-1 and TRBJ1-4, with TRBD1 matching 10 bases. V dropped 6 bases and J dropped 8; count of bases not matched to a gene: 3. The CDR3 runs to 13 residues. Germline V gives CDR1 MNHNS, CDR2 SASEGT. CDR3 nucleotides: TGTGCCAGCAGGGGACAGGGGCTGGAAAAACTGTTTTTT. Translation gives CASRGQGLEKLFF.

This clone was detected once. The chain uses TRBV11-2 and TRBJ1-1; tentatively, D is TRBD1 (5 bases). The CDR3 totals 15 residues. Germline V gene sequence: CDR1 SGHAT, CDR2 FQNNGV. V lost 6 bases and J lost 3, with 17 bases in between. The CDR3 loop reads CASSPLSKGYTEAFF. In DNA, the CDR3 is TGTGCCAGCAGTCCGCTCTCCAAGGGGTACACTGAAGCTTTCTTT.

This clone appeared a few times. V usage is TRBV6-1 and J usage is TRBJ2-1; D not resolved. The V end lost 8 bases, the J end lost 4 bases, and 3 bases lay between the germline ends. The CDR3 spans 10 residues. From germline, CDR1 is MNHNS and CDR2 SASEGT. This CDR3 reads CASRYNEQFF. CDR3 DNA: TGTGCCAGCCGGTACAATGAGCAGTTCTTC.